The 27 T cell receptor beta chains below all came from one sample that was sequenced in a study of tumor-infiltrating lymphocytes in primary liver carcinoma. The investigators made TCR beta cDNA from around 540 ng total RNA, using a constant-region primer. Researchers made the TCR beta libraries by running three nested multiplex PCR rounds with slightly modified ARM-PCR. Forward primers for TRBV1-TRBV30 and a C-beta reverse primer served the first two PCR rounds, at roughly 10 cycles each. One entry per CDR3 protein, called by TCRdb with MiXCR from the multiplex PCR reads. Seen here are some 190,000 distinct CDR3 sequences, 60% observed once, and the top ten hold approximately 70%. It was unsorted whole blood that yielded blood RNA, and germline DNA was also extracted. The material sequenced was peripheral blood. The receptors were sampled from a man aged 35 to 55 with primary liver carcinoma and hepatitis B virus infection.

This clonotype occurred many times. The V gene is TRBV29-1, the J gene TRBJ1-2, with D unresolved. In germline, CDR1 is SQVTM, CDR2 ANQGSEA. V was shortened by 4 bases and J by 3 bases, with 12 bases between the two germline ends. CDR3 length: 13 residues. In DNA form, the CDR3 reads TGCAGCGTTGGGGCGGGCTCTGACTATGGCTACACCTTC. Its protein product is CSVGAGSDYGYTF.

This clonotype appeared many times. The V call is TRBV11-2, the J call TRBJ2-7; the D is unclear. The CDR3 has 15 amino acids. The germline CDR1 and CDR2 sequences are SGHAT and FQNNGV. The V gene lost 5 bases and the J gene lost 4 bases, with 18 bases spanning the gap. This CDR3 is CASSAALLTGYEQYF. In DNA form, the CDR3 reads TGTGCCAGCAGCGCGGCACTGCTCACCGGGTACGAGCAGTACTTC.

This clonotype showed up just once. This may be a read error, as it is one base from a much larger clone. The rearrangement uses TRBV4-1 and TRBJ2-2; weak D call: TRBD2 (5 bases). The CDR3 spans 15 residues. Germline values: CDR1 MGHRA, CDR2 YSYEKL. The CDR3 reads CASSQEFSVTGEPFF. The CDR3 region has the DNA TGCGCCAGCAGCCAAGAATTCTCGGTAACCGGGGAGCCGTTTTTT.

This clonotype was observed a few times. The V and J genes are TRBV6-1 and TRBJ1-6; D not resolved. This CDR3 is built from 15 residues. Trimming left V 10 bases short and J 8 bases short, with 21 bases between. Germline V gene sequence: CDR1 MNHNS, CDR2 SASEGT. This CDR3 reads CAIGFTGRRDSPLHF. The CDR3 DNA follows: TGTGCCATCGGATTCACGGGAAGAAGGGATTCACCCCTCCACTTT.

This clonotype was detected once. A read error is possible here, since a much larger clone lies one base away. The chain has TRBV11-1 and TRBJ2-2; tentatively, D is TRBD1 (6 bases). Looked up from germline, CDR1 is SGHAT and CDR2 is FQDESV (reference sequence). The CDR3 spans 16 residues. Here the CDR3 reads CASSLAPVWDTGELSF. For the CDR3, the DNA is TGTGCCAGCAGCTTAGCGCCAGTATGGGACACCGGGGAGCTGTCTTTT. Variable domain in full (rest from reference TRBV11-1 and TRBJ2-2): EAEVAQSPRYKITEKSQAVAFWCDPISGHATLYWYRQILGQGPELLVQFQDESVVDDSQLPKDRFSAERLKGVDSTLKIQPAELGDSAMYLCASSLAPVWDTGELSFGEGSRLTVL.

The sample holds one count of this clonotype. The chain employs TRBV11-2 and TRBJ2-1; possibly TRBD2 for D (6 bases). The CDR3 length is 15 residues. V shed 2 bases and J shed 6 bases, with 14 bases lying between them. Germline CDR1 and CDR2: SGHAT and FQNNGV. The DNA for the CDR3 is TGTGCCAGCAGCTTATATGCGGGGCCCTTCAATGAGCAGTTCTTC. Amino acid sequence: CASSLYAGPFNEQFF. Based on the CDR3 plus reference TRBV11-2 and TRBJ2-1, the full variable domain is EAGVAQSPRYKIIEKRQSVAFWCNPISGHATLYWYQQILGQGPKLLIQFQNNGVVDDSQLPKDRFSAERLKGVDSTLKIQPAKLEDSAVYLCASSLYAGPFNEQFFGPGTRLTVL.

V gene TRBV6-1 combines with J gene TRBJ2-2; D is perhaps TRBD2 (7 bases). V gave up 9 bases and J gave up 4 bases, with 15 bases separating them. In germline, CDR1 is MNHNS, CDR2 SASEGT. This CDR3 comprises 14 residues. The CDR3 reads CARGEGGGTGELFF. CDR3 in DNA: TGTGCCAGGGGGGAGGGGGGCGGCACCGGGGAGCTGTTTTTT.

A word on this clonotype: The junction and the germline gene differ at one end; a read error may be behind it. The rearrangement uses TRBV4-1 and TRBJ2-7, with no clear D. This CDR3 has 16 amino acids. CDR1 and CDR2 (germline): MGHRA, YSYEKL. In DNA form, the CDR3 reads TGCGTCAGCAGCCAATACTCGGCGGCCTTCTCCTACGAGCAGTACTTC. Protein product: CVSSQYSAAFSYEQYF.

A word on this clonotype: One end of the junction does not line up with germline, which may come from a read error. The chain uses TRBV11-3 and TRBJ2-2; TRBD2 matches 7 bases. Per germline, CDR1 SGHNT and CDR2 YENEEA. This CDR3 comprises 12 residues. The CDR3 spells CASSPYSGELFF. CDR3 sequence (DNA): TGTGCCAGCAGCCCTTACAGCGGGGAGTTGTTTTTT. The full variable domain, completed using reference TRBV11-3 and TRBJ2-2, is EAGVVQSPRYKIIEKKQPVAFWCNPISGHNTLYWYLQNLGQGPELLIRYENEEAVDDSQLPKDRFSAERLKGVDSTLKIQPAELGDSAVYLCASSPYSGELFFGEGSRLTVL.

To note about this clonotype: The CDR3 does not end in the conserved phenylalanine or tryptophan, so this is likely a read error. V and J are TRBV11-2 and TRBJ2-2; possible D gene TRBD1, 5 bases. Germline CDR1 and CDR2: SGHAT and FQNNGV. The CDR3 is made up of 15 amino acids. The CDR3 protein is CTSSPVGGHTEELFL. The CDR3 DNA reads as TGTACCAGCAGCCCAGTGGGTGGACACACCGAGGAGCTGTTTCTT.

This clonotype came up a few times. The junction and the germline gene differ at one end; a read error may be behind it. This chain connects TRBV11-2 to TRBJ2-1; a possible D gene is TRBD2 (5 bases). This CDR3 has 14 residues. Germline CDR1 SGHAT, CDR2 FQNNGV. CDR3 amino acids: CASSLGGESNGQFF. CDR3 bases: TGTGCCAGCAGCTTAGGTGGGGAGAGTAATGGGCAGTTCTTC.

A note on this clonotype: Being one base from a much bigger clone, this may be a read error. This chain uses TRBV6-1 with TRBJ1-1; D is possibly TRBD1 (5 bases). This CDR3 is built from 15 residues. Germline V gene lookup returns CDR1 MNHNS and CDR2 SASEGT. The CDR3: CASSRDSGGNTEAVF. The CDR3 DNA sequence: TGTGCCAGCAGTCGCGACAGCGGCGGGAACACTGAAGCTGTCTTT.

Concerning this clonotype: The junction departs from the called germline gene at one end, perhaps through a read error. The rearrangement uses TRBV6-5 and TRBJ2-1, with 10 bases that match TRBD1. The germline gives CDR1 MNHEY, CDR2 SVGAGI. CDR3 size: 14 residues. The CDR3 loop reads CASSPGTGVDEQLF. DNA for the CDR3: TGTGCCAGCAGTCCCGGGACAGGGGTGGATGAGCAGCTCTTC.

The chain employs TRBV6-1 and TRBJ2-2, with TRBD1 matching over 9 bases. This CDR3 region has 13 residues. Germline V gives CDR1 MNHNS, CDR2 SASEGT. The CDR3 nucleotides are TGTGCTATTGGGACAGGGCTAACCGGGGAGCTGTTTTTT. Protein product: CAIGTGLTGELFF.

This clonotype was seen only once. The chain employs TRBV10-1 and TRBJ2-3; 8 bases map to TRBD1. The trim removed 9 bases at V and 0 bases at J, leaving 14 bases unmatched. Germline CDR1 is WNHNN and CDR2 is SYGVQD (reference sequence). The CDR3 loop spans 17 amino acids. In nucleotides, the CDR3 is TGCGCCAGAGATCACAGGGGGAACACTTCTAGCACAGATACGCAGTATTTT. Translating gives CARDHRGNTSSTDTQYF.

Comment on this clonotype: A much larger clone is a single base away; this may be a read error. CDR3 in DNA: TGTGCCAGCAGTTACGGGCGGGGGCAGTTATTC. It translates to CASSYGRGQLF. The chain uses TRBV6-2 or TRBV6-3 and TRBJ2-1; the D gene is possibly TRBD2 (7 bases). Looked up from germline, CDR1 is MNHEY and CDR2 is SVGEGT. This CDR3 contains 11 residues.

CDR3 sequence: CASRLLATSTDTQYF. The CDR3 DNA follows: TGTGCCAGCAGGTTACTAGCTACTAGCACAGATACGCAGTATTTT. V is TRBV7-8 and J is TRBJ2-3, with a possible D match to TRBD2 (6 bases). Germline V gene sequence: CDR1 SGHVS, CDR2 FQNEAQ. CDR3 size: 15 residues. Trimming left V 6 bases short and J 0 bases short, with 13 bases between. The whole variable domain, filled in from reference TRBV7-8 and TRBJ2-3, reads GAGVSQSPRYKVAKRGQDVALRCDPISGHVSLFWYQQALGQGPEFLTYFQNEAQLDKSGLPSDRFFAERPEGSVSTLKIQRTQQEDSAVYLCASRLLATSTDTQYFGPGTRLTVL.

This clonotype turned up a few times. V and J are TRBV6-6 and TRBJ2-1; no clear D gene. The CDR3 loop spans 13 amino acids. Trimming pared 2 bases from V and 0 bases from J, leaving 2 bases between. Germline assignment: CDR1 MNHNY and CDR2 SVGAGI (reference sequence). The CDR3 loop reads CASSYVSYNEQFF. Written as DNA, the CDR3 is TGTGCCAGCAGTTACGTCTCCTACAATGAGCAGTTCTTC.

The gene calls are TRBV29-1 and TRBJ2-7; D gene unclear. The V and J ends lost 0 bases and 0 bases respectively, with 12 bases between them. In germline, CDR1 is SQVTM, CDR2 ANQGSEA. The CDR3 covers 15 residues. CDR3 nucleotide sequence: TGCAGCGTTGAAGATGGTCGGTCGAGCTCCTACGAGCAGTACTTC. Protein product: CSVEDGRSSSYEQYF.

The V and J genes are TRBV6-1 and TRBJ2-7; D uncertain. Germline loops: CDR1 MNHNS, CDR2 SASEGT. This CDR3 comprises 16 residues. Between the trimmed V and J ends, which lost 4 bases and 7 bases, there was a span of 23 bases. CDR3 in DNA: TGTGCCAGCAGTGTCCGCGGATCCGGGCTCCAAGTGGAGCAGTACTTC. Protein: CASSVRGSGLQVEQYF.

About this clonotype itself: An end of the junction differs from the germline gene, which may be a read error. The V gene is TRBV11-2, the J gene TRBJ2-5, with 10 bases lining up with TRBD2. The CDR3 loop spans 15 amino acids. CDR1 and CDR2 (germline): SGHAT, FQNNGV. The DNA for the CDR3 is TGCCAGCAGCCCTGGACTAGCGGCTTACAAGAGACCCAGTACTTC. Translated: CQQPWTSGLQETQYF.

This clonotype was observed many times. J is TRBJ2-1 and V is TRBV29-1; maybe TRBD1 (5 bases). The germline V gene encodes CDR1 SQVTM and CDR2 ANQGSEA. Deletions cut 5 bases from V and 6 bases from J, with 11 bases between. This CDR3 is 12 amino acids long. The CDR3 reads CSVRTRGNEQFF. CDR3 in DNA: TGCAGCGTTCGGACACGAGGCAATGAGCAGTTCTTC.

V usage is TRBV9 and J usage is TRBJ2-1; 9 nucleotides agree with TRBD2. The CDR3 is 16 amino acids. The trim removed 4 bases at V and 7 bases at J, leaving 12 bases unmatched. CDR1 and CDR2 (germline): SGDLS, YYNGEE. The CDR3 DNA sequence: TGTGCCAGCAGCCCAAGGGGGGGGACTAGCAAGAATGAGCAGTTCTTC. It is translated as CASSPRGGTSKNEQFF.

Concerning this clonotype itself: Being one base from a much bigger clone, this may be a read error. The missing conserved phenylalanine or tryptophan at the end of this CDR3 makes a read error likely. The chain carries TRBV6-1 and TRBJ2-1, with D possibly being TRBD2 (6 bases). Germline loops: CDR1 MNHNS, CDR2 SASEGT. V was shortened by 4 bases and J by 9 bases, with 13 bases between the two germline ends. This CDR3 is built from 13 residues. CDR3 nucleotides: TGTGCCAGCAGTGGGGACTGGCGGCGTGAGCAGTTCGTC. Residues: CASSGDWRREQFV.

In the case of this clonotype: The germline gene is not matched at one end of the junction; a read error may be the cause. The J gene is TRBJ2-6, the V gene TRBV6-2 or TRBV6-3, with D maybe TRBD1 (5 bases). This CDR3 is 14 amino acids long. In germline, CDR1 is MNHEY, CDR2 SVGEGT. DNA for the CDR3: TGTGCTAGCTCTCTCAGGGCTGGGGCCGACGTCCTGACTTTC. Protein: CASSLRAGADVLTF.

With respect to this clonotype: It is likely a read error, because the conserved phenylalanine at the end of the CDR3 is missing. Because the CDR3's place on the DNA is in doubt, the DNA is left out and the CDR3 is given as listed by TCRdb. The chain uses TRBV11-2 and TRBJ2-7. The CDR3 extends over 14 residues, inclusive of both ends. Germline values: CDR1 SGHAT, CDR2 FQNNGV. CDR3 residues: CASSVTDGVYEQYL.

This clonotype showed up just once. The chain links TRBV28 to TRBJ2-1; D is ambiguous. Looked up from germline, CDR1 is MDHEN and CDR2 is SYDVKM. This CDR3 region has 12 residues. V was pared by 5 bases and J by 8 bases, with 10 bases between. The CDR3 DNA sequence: TGTGCCAGCAGTATAGGAATCTATGAGCAGTTCTTC. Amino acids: CASSIGIYEQFF.